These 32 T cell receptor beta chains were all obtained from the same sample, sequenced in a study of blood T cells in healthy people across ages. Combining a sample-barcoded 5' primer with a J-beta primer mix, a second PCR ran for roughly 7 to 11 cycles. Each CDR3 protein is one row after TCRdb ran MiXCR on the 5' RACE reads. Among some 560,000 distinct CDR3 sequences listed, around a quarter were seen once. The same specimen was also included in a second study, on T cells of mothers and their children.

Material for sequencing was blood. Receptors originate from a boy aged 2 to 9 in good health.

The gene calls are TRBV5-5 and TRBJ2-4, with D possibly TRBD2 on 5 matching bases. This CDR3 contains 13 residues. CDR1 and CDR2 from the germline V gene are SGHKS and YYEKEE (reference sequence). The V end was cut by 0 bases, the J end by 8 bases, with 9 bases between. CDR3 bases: TGTGCCAGCAGCTTGGCGGAGGTGGACATTCAGTACTTC. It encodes CASSLAEVDIQYF.

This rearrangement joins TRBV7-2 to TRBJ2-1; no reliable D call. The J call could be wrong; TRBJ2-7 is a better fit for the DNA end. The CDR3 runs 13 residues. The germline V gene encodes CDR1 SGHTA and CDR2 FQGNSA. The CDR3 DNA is TGTGCCAGCAGCTTACTTGTATCGGCCGAGCAGTACTTC. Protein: CASSLLVSAEQYF.

For the CDR3, the DNA is TGCAGCGTCTTTATAGGGGGGGCGGACAATGAGCAGTTCTTC. This encodes CSVFIGGADNEQFF. The chain combines TRBV29-1 with TRBJ2-1; D perhaps matches TRBD2 (7 bases). The CDR3 covers 14 residues. Trimming took 6 bases from V and 5 from J, leaving 17 bases between them. Germline CDR1 and CDR2: SQVTM and ANQGSEA.

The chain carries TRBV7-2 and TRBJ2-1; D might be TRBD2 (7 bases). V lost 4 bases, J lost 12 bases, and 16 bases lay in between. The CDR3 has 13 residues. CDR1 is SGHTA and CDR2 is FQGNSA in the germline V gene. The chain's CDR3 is CASSSGGGWGQFF. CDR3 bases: TGTGCCAGCAGCTCGGGCGGGGGCTGGGGGCAGTTCTTC. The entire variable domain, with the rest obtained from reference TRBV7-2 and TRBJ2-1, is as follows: GAGVSQSPSNKVTEKGKDVELRCDPISGHTALYWYRQSLGQGLEFLIYFQGNSAPDKSGLPSDRFSAERTGGSVSTLTIQRTQQEDSAVYLCASSSGGGWGQFFGPGTRLTVL.

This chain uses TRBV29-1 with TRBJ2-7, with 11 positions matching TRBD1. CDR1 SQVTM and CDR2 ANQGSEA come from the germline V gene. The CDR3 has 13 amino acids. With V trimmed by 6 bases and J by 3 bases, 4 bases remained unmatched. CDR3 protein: CSVGGTGGYEQYF. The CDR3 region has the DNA TGCAGCGTGGGGGGGACAGGGGGCTACGAGCAGTACTTC.

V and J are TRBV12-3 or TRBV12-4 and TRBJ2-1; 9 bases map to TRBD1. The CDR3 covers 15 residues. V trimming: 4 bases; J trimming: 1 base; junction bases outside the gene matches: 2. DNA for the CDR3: TGTGCCAGCAGTTGGGGACAGGGTTCCTACAATGAGCAGTTCTTC. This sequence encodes CASSWGQGSYNEQFF.

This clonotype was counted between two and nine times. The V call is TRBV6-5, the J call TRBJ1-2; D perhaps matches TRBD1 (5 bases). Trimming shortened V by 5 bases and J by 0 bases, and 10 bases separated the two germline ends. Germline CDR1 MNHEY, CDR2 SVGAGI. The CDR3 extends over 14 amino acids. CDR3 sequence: CASSPQGSNYGYTF. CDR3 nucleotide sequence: TGTGCCAGCAGTCCCCAGGGATCTAACTATGGCTACACCTTC.

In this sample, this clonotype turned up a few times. The CDR3 nucleotides are TGCGCCAGCAGCTGGACAGGGTCAGGCTACACCTTC. Protein: CASSWTGSGYTF. This chain uses TRBV5-1 with TRBJ1-2, with 8 nucleotides matching TRBD1. Looked up from germline, CDR1 is SGHRS and CDR2 is YFSETQ. With 3 bases clipped from V and 8 bases from J, the junction kept 3 bases outside the gene matches. The CDR3 loop spans 12 amino acids.

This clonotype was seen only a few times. The CDR3 nucleotides are TGCAGTGCTCCACAGGGCTGGCAGACCCAGTACTTC. Translated, it gives CSAPQGWQTQYF. V and J are TRBV20-1 and TRBJ2-5, with D possibly TRBD1 on 6 matching bases. The CDR3 is 12 residues long. Per germline, CDR1 DFQATT and CDR2 SNEGSKA (reference sequence). Trimming took off 5 bases at V and 6 bases at J, with 13 bases between the two ends.

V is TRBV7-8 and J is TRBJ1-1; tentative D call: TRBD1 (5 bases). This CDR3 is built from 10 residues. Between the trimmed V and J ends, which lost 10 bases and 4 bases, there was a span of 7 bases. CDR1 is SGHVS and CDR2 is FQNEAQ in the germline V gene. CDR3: CATQGTEAFF. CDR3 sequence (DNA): TGTGCCACCCAGGGCACTGAAGCTTTCTTT.

The CDR3 region has the DNA TGTGCCAGCAGCTTAGTCTCAGTAGGTCGGTATGGCTACACCTTC. Translation: CASSLVSVGRYGYTF. The V call is TRBV7-9, the J call TRBJ1-2; D remains ambiguous. Germline CDR1 reads SEHNR; CDR2 reads FQNEAQ (reference sequence). Trimming cost V 1 base and J 5 bases, with 14 bases left between them. The CDR3 is 15 residues long.

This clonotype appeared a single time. The DNA for the CDR3 is TGTGCCAGCATCCGTTCAGCCAAGGGACAGGGTACCTACGAGCAGTACTTC. Its protein product is CASIRSAKGQGTYEQYF. The chain employs TRBV7-3 and TRBJ2-7, with 9 bases fitting TRBD1. CDR3 length: 17 amino acids. The V and J ends lost 7 bases and 2 bases, in that order; junction bases with no gene match: 15. Germline CDR1 and CDR2: SGHTA and FQGTGA.

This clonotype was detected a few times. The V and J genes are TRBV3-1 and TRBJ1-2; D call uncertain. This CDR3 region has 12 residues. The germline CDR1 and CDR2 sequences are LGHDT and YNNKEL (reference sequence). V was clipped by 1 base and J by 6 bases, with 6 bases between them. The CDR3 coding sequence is TGTGCCAGCAGCCAAGGAGGAAATGGCTACACCTTC. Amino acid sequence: CASSQGGNGYTF.

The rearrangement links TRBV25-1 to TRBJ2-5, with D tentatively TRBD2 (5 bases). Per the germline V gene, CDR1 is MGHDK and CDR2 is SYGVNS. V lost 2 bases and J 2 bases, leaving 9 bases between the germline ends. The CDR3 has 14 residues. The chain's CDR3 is CASSEKEEQETQYF. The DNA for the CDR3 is TGTGCCAGCAGTGAAAAGGAGGAACAAGAGACCCAGTACTTC.

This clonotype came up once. The CDR3 coding sequence is TGTGCCAGCAGTTACAACCCCCAAGCGGGGGATACGCAGTATTTT. Translation gives CASSYNPQAGDTQYF. This rearrangement joins TRBV6-6 to TRBJ2-3, with TRBD2 matching 7 bases. The CDR3 sequence is 15 residues long. Trimming cost V 2 bases and J 6 bases; bases outside gene matches: 8. The germline V gene has CDR1 MNHNY and CDR2 SVGAGI (reference sequence).

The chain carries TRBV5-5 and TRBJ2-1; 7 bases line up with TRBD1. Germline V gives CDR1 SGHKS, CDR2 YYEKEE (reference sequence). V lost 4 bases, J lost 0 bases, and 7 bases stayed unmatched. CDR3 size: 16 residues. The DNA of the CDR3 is TGTGCCAGCAGCGCGTGGACAGGAAGCTCCTACAATGAGCAGTTCTTC. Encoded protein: CASSAWTGSSYNEQFF.

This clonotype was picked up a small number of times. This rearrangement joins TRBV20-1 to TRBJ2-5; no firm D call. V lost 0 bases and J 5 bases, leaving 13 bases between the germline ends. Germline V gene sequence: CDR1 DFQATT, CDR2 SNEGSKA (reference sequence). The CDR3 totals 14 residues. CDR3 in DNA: TGCAGTGCTAGAGATCCTAGGGCACGGGAGACCCAGTACTTC. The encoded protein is CSARDPRARETQYF.

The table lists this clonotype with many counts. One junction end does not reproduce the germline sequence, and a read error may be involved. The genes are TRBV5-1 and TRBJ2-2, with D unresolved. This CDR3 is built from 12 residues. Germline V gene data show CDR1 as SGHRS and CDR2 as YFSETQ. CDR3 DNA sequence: TGTGCCAGCAGTTTTTCTACCGGGGAGCTGTTTTTT. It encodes CASSFSTGELFF.

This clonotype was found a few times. The DNA of the CDR3 is TGCAGTGGAAAAAATCTAGCGGGAATAAAAGCCAATGAGCAGTTCTTC. Amino acid sequence: CSGKNLAGIKANEQFF. The V and J genes are TRBV20-1 and TRBJ2-7, with 9 nucleotides matching TRBD2. The J call is in doubt because the DNA end fits TRBJ2-1 better. From germline, CDR1 is DFQATT and CDR2 SNEGSKA (reference sequence). There are 16 residues in the CDR3.

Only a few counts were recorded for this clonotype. In nucleotides, the CDR3 is TGCGCCAGCAGCCAAGATGTGGCGGGAGAGACCCAGTACTTC. Translation: CASSQDVAGETQYF. V usage is TRBV4-3 and J usage is TRBJ2-5; weak D call: TRBD2 (5 bases). The V end was cut by 0 bases, the J end by 4 bases, with 9 bases between. The CDR3 runs 14 residues. Germline CDR1 and CDR2: LGHNA and YSLEER.

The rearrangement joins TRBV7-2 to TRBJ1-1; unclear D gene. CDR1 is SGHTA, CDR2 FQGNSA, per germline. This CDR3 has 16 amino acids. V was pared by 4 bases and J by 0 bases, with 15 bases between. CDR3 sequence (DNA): TGTGCCAGCAGCTCTTCCGCGGGGAGCATGAACACTGAAGCTTTCTTT. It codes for CASSSSAGSMNTEAFF.

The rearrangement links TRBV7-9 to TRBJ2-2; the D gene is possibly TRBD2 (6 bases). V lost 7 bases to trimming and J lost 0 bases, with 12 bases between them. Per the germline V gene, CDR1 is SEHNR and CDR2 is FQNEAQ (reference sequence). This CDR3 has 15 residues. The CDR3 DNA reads TGTGCCAGCACGCCGGGACTGACGAACACCGGGGAGCTGTTTTTT. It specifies CASTPGLTNTGELFF.

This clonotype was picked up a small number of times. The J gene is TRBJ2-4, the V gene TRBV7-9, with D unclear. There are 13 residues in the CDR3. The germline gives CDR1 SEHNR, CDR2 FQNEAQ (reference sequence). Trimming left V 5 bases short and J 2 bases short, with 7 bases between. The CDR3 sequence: CASSLLPKNIQYF. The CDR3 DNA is TGTGCCAGCAGCCTGCTTCCCAAAAACATTCAGTACTTC.

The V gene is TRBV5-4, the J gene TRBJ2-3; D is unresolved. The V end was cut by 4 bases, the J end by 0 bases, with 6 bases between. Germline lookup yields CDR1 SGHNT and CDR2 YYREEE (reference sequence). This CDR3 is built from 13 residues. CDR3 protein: CASSHTSTDTQYF. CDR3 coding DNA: TGTGCCAGCAGCCACACTAGCACAGATACGCAGTATTTT.

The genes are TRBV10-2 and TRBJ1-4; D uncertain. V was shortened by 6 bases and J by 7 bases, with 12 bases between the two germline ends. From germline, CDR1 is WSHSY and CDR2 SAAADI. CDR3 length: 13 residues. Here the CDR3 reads CASREPVGEKLFF. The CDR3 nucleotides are TGCGCCAGCAGAGAGCCCGTGGGTGAAAAACTGTTTTTT.

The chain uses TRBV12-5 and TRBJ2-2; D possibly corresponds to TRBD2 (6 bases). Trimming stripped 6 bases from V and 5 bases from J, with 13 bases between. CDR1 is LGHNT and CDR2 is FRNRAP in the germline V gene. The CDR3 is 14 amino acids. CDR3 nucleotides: TGTGCTAGTGGCCTGGGACTGTTGACCGGGGAGCTGTTTTTT. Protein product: CASGLGLLTGELFF.

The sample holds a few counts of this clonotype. CDR3 in DNA: TGTGCCACCAGCGCCGGGACTAGCGGATATCAAGAGACCCAGTACTTC. Its protein is CATSAGTSGYQETQYF. The genes are TRBV15 and TRBJ2-5, with 11 bases matching TRBD2. The V and J ends lost 5 bases and 2 bases, in that order; junction bases with no gene match: 7. In germline, CDR1 is LNHNV, CDR2 YYDKDF (reference sequence). CDR3 length equals 16 residues.

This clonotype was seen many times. The CDR3 nucleotides read TGTGCCAGCTCACCAAAAAACACTGAAGCTTTCTTT. It specifies CASSPKNTEAFF. The chain uses TRBV18 and TRBJ1-1, with D uncertain. The germline CDR1 and CDR2 sequences are KGHSH and LQKENI. The CDR3 length is 12 residues. V lost 2 bases to trimming and J lost 2 bases, with 3 bases between them. Full variable domain (missing parts from reference TRBV18 and TRBJ1-1): NAGVMQNPRHLVRRRGQEARLRCSPMKGHSHVYWYRQLPEEGLKFMVYLQKENIIDESGMPKERFSAEFPKEGPSILRIQQVVRGDSAAYFCASSPKNTEAFFGQGTRLTVV.

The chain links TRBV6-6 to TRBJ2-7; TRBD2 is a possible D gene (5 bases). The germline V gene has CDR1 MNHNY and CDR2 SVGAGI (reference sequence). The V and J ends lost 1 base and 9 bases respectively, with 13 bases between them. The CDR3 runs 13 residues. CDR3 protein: CASSYLNREGQYF. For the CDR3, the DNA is TGTGCCAGCAGTTACTTGAACAGAGAGGGGCAGTACTTC.

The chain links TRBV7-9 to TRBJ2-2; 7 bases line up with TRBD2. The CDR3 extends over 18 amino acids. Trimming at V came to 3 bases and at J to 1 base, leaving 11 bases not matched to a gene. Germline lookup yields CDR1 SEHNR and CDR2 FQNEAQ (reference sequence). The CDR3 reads CASSFGFLSGENTGELFF. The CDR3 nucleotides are TGTGCCAGCAGCTTTGGGTTCTTGAGCGGGGAGAACACCGGGGAGCTGTTTTTT.

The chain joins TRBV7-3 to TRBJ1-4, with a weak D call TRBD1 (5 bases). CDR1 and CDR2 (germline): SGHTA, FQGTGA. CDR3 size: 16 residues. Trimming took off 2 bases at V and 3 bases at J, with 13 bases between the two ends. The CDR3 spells CASSLAEQVSNEKLFF. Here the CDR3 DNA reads TGTGCCAGCAGCTTAGCCGAACAGGTCTCTAATGAAAAACTGTTTTTT.

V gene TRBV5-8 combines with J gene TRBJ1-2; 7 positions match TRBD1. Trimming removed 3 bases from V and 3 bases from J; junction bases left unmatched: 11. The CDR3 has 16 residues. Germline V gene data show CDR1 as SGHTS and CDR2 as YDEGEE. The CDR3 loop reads CASSSVGGPHDYGYTF. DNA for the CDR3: TGTGCCAGCAGCTCGGTAGGGGGCCCACACGACTATGGCTACACCTTC.